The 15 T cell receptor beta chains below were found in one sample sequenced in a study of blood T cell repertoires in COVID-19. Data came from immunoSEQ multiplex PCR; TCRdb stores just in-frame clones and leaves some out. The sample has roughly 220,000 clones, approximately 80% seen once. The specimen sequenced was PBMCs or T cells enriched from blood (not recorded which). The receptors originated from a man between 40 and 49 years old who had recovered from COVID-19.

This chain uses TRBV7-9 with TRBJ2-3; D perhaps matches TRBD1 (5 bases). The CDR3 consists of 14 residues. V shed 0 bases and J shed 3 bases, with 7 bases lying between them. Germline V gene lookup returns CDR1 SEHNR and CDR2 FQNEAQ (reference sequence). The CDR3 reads CASSLAGHTDTQYF. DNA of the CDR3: TGTGCCAGCAGCTTAGCGGGGCATACAGATACGCAGTATTTT.

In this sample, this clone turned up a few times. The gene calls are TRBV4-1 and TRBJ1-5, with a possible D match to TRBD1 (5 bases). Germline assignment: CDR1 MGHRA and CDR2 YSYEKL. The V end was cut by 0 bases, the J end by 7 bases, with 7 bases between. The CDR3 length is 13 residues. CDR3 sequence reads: CASSQEGLQPQHF. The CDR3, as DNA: TGCGCCAGCAGCCAAGAGGGACTCCAGCCCCAGCATTTT.

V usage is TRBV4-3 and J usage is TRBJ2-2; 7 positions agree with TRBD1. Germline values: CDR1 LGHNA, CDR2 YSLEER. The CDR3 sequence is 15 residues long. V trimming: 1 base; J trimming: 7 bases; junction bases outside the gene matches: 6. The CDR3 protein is CASSQGAGGNGELFF. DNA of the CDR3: TGCGCCAGCAGCCAAGGGGCAGGGGGTAACGGGGAGCTGTTTTTT.

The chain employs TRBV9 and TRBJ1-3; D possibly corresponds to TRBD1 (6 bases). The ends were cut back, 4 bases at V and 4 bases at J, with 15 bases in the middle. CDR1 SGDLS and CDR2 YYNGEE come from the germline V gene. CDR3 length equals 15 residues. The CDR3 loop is CASSPPGQLGNTIYF. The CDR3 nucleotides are TGTGCCAGCAGCCCCCCGGGACAATTAGGAAACACCATATATTTT.

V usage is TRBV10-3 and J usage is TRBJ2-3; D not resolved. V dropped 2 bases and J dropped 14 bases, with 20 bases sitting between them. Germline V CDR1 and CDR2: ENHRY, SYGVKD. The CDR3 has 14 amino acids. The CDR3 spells CAISETRNSGSPYF. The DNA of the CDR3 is TGTGCCATCAGTGAGACTCGAAACTCCGGTTCTCCGTATTTT.

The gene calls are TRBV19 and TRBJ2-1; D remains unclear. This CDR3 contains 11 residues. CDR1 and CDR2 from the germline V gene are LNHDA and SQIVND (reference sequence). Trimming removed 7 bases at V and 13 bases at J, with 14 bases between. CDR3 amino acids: CASNQAPSQFF. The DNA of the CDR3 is TGTGCCAGTAACCAGGCGCCTTCACAGTTCTTC.

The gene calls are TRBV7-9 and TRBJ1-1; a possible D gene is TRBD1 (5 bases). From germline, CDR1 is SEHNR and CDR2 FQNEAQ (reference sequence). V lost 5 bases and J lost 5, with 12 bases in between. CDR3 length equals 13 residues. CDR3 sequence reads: CASSINQGTEAFF. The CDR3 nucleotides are TGTGCCAGCAGCATCAACCAGGGAACTGAAGCTTTCTTT.

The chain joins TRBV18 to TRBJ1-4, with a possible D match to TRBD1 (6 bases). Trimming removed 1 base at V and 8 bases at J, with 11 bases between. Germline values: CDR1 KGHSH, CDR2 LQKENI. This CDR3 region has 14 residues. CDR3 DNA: TGTGCCAGCTCACCACAGGGGGTAGGAGAAAAACTGTTTTTT. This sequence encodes CASSPQGVGEKLFF.

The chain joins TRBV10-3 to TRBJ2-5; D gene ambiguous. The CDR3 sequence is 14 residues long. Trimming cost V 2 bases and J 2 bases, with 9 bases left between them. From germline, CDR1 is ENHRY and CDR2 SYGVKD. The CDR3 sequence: CAISERGSQETQYF. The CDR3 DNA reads TGTGCCATCAGTGAGCGAGGTAGTCAAGAGACCCAGTACTTC.

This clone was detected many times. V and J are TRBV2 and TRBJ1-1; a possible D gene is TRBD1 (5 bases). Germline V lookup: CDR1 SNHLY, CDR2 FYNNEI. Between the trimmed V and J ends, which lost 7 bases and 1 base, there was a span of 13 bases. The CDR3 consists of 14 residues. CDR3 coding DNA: TGTGCCAGCAAGGGGCAGGCAGGGAACACTGAAGCTTTCTTT. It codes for CASKGQAGNTEAFF.

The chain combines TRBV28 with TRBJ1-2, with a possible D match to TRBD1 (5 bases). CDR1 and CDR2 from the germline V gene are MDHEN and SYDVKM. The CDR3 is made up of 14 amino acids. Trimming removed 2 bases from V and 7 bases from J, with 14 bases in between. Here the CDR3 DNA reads TGTGCCAGCAGTTTAATGGCAGGGCCGGGTGGCTACACCTTC. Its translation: CASSLMAGPGGYTF.

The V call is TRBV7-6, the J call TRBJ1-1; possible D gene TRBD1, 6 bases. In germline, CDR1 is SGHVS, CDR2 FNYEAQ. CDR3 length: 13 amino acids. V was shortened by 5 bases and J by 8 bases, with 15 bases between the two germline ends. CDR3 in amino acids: CASSQGFGSEAFF. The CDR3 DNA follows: TGTGCCAGCAGCCAGGGGTTCGGTTCGGAAGCTTTCTTT.

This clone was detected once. The CDR3 DNA is TGTGCCAGCAGCTCGCGGACAGGGCGGACGCAAGGCTACACCTTC. Its protein product is CASSSRTGRTQGYTF. The V gene is TRBV5-4, the J gene TRBJ1-2; 8 nucleotides align to TRBD1. V shed 3 bases and J 8 bases; nucleotides not matched to a gene: 12. This CDR3 spans 15 amino acids. The germline V gene has CDR1 SGHNT and CDR2 YYREEE (reference sequence).

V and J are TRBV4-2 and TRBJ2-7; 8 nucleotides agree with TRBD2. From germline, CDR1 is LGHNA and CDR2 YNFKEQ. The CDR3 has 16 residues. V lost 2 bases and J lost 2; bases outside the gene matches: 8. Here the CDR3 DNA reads TGTGCCAGCAGCCAAACCTCTAGCGGGCAAACCTACGAGCAGTACTTC. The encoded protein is CASSQTSSGQTYEQYF.

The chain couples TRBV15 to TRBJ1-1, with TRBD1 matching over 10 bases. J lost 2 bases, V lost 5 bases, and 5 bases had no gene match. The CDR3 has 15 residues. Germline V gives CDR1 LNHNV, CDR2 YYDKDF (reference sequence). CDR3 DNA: TGTGCCACCAGCCGGGGACAGGGGATAAACACTGAAGCTTTCTTT. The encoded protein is CATSRGQGINTEAFF.